Presented here are 17 T cell receptor beta chains from one specimen sequenced in a study of blood T cells in healthy people across ages. With a J-beta primer mix and a sample-barcoded 5' primer, a second PCR ran about 7 to 12 cycles. TCRdb analysed the 5' RACE reads with MiXCR anew, one entry per CDR3 protein. The sample includes 450,000 to 600,000 distinct CDR3 sequences, about a quarter of them seen just once. These data also formed part of another study, on T cells of mothers and their children.

The sample taken for sequencing was blood. Receptor source: a boy aged 2 to 9 in good health.

This chain joins TRBV29-1 and TRBJ2-1, with 10 bases identical to TRBD2. The germline V gene has CDR1 SQVTM and CDR2 ANQGSEA. V was clipped by 8 bases and J by 3 bases; unmatched bases: 4. The CDR3 sequence is 13 residues long. CDR3 nucleotide sequence: TGCAGCCTGGGACTAGCGAACTACAATGAGCAGTTCTTC. Translation: CSLGLANYNEQFF.

The chain couples TRBV4-2 to TRBJ2-1, with TRBD2 matching 10 bases. Germline lookup yields CDR1 LGHNA and CDR2 YNFKEQ. This CDR3 spans 16 amino acids. The trim removed 2 bases at V and 4 bases at J, leaving 5 bases unmatched. This CDR3 is CASSQNGLADYNEQFF. In DNA form, the CDR3 reads TGTGCCAGCAGCCAAAACGGACTAGCGGATTACAATGAGCAGTTCTTC.

The chain employs TRBV5-1 and TRBJ2-2; 10 bases match TRBD1. CDR3 length: 14 residues. V dropped 4 bases and J dropped 7; count of bases not matched to a gene: 4. Germline V CDR1 and CDR2: SGHRS, YFSETQ. The CDR3 bases are TGCGCCAGCAGCAGGGGACAGGGGATCGGGGAGCTGTTTTTT. Its protein is CASSRGQGIGELFF.

The chain recombines TRBV10-3 with TRBJ2-1; TRBD2 matches at 13 bases. Germline V lookup: CDR1 ENHRY, CDR2 SYGVKD. The CDR3 is 15 residues long. The V segment lost 6 bases and the J segment 9 bases; nucleotides outside the gene matches: 8. The CDR3 nucleotides are TGTGCCATCAGCCTTGGACTAGCGGGAGCCCGTGAGCAGTTCTTC. Protein product: CAISLGLAGAREQFF.

The J gene is TRBJ1-2, the V gene TRBV2; D is possibly TRBD1 (5 bases). The CDR3 runs to 15 residues. CDR1 SNHLY and CDR2 FYNNEI come from the germline V gene. V lost 8 bases, J lost 8 bases, and 24 bases lay in between. The CDR3 reads CASDRDKGVSSGYTF. The CDR3, as DNA: TGTGCCAGCGACCGGGATAAAGGGGTGTCAAGCGGCTACACCTTC.

This clonotype was seen more than once but under ten times. The J gene is TRBJ1-6, the V gene TRBV3-1; no clear D. Germline CDR1 and CDR2: LGHDT and YNNKEL (reference sequence). CDR3 length: 16 residues. The germline V and J ends were trimmed by 2 bases and 7 bases, with 15 bases remaining between them. CDR3 in amino acids: CASSQRRGRGNSPLHF. The CDR3 coding sequence is TGTGCCAGCAGCCAAAGACGAGGGCGAGGGAATTCACCCCTCCACTTT.

In regard to this clonotype: Mismatch with germline at one junction end may stem from a read error. The gene calls are TRBV15 and TRBJ2-5; D gene ambiguous. The end of the DNA aligns better with TRBJ2-1, so the J call may be wrong. Germline V gene lookup returns CDR1 LNHNV and CDR2 YYDKDF (reference sequence). The CDR3 runs to 11 residues. The CDR3, as DNA: TGTGCCGCCAGCAGAGTAGGAGAGCAGTTCTTC. Translating gives CAASRVGEQFF.

Only a few counts were recorded for this clonotype. This chain links TRBV3-1 with TRBJ1-5; 7 bases agree with TRBD1. Germline V lookup: CDR1 LGHDT, CDR2 YNNKEL (reference sequence). Losses at the gene ends were 4 bases for V and 2 bases for J; bases not matched to a gene: 5. There are 15 residues in the CDR3. The CDR3, as DNA: TGTGCCAGCAGCCCACAGGGGTTCGGCAATCAGCCCCAGCATTTT. Its protein product is CASSPQGFGNQPQHF.

This chain connects TRBV5-1 to TRBJ1-1; TRBD1 might be the D (6 bases). Trimming took off 4 bases at V and 0 bases at J, with 13 bases between the two ends. Germline V CDR1 and CDR2: SGHRS, YFSETQ. The CDR3 is 15 amino acids. The chain's CDR3 is CASSIKQGMNTEAFF. The CDR3, as DNA: TGCGCCAGCAGCATAAAACAGGGAATGAACACTGAAGCTTTCTTT.

With respect to this clonotype: Compared with germline, one end of the junction differs, possibly owing to a read error. This chain uses TRBV20-1 with TRBJ2-7; a weak D match, TRBD2 (5 bases). This CDR3 region has 11 residues. Germline CDR1 is DFQATT and CDR2 is SNEGSKA (reference sequence). CDR3 protein: CSAQIDYVQYF. For the CDR3, the DNA is TGCAGTGCTCAGATCGACTACGTGCAGTACTTC.

The table lists this clonotype with a few counts. This rearrangement joins TRBV10-3 to TRBJ2-2; D uncertain. Trimming took 4 bases from V and 6 from J, leaving 6 bases between them. From germline, CDR1 is ENHRY and CDR2 SYGVKD. The CDR3 runs to 12 residues. This CDR3 reads CAISGLAGELFF. The CDR3 DNA reads TGTGCCATCAGTGGACTGGCCGGGGAGCTGTTTTTT.

This chain links TRBV19 with TRBJ1-2; D might be TRBD1 (5 bases). Germline CDR1 and CDR2: LNHDA and SQIVND (reference sequence). The CDR3 is made up of 12 amino acids. Deletions cut 6 bases from V and 8 bases from J, with 13 bases between. This CDR3 is CASRGLKEGYTF. The CDR3 nucleotides are TGTGCCAGTAGGGGACTCAAGGAAGGCTACACCTTC.

The chain couples TRBV7-8 to TRBJ2-5, with a possible D match to TRBD1 (6 bases). Germline CDR1 SGHVS, CDR2 FQNEAQ. The germline V and J ends were trimmed by 0 bases and 1 base, with 9 bases remaining between them. This CDR3 contains 15 residues. CDR3 nucleotides: TGTGCCAGCAGCTTAGCGGACAGAATCCAAGAGACCCAGTACTTC. It yields the protein CASSLADRIQETQYF.

This clonotype was counted only a few times. The J gene is TRBJ2-1, the V gene TRBV6-5; 9 positions match TRBD1. The V segment lost 5 bases and the J segment 0 bases; nucleotides outside the gene matches: 5. CDR3 length: 16 residues. The germline V gene encodes CDR1 MNHEY and CDR2 SVGAGI. The CDR3 DNA is TGTGCCAGCAGTCCTTTACAGGGGGCCTCCTACAATGAGCAGTTCTTC. Translation: CASSPLQGASYNEQFF.

This clonotype was detected a few times. The CDR3 region has the DNA TGTGCCAGCAGCCGGGACAATAATGAAAAACTGTTTTTT. This translates into CASSRDNNEKLFF. V gene TRBV12-3 or TRBV12-4 combines with J gene TRBJ1-4; D is perhaps TRBD1 (6 bases). The V end lost 6 bases, the J end lost 4 bases, and 9 bases lay between the germline ends. The CDR3 is 13 residues long.

This clonotype was picked up a small number of times. The J gene is TRBJ2-5, the V gene TRBV6-2 or TRBV6-3; 11 nucleotides line up with TRBD2. Judging by the DNA end, TRBJ2-1 fits better; the J call may be wrong. Germline V gene lookup returns CDR1 MNHEY and CDR2 SVGEGT. The CDR3 is 16 amino acids. CDR3: CASSYSSGRVVDEQFF. For the CDR3, the DNA is TGTGCCAGCAGTTACTCTAGCGGGAGGGTAGTAGATGAGCAGTTCTTC.

V is TRBV7-8 and J is TRBJ2-2, with TRBD2 matching 8 bases. The CDR3 length is 16 residues. CDR1 and CDR2 from the germline V gene are SGHVS and FQNEAQ. V trimming: 5 bases; J trimming: 5 bases; junction bases outside the gene matches: 10. The CDR3 DNA sequence: TGTGCCAGCAGCCCCCGGGTCGGGGGGGCAACCGGGGAGCTGTTTTTT. Translated: CASSPRVGGATGELFF.